Below, one T cell receptor beta chain is given with its context. The ends were cut back, 1 base at V and 1 base at J, with 7 bases in the middle. The CDR3 length is 14 residues. Germline V CDR1 and CDR2: GTSNPN, SVGIG (reference sequence). This sample is drawn from a study of blood T cell repertoires in COVID-19. Generated by immunoSEQ multiplex PCR, the TCRdb table keeps only in-frame clones and is missing some. The sample consists of 150,000 or so clones, about nine tenths of them appearing once. Participants' own reports of clinical history determined their cohort assignment. The material sequenced was PBMCs or T cells enriched from blood (not recorded which). The chain couples TRBV30 to TRBJ2-2; D remains unclear. This sequence was found in a man over 45 who had recovered from COVID-19. The CDR3 coding sequence is TGTGCCTGGAGTGCCCGCGGGAACACCGGGGAGCTGTTTTTT. It encodes CAWSARGNTGELFF. Full variable domain (outside the CDR3, taken from reference TRBV30 and TRBJ2-2): SQTIHQWPATLVQPVGSPLSLECTVEGTSNPNLYWYRQAAGRGLQLLFYSVGIGQISSEVPQNLSASRPQDRQFILSSKKLLLSDSGFYLCAWSARGNTGELFFGEGSRLTVL.